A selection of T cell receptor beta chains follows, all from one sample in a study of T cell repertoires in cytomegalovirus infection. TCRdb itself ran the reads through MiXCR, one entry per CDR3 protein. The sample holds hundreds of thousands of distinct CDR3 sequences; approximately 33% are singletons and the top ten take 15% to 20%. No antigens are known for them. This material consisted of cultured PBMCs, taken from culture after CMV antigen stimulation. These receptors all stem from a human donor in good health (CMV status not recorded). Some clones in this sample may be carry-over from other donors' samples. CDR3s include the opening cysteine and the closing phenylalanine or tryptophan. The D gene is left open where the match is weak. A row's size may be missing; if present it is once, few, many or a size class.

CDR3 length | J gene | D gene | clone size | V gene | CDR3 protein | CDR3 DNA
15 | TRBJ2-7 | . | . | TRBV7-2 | CASSIGAGPGYEQYF | TGTGCCAGCAGTATAGGGGCGGGGCCTGGGTACGAGCAGTACTTC
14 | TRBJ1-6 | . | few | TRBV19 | CASGQSSYNSPLHF | TGTGCCAGTGGACAGAGCTCCTATAATTCACCCCTCCACTTT
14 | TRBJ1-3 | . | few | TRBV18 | CASSPGLDGNTIYF | TGTGCCAGCTCACCGGGCCTGGATGGAAACACCATATATTTT
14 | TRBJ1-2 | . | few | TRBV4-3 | CASSSLGVGYGYTF | TGCGCCAGCAGTTCCCTCGGGGTCGGCTATGGCTACACCTTC
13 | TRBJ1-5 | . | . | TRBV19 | CASSPIGEQPQHF | TGTGCCAGTAGTCCGATCGGGGAACAGCCCCAGCATTTT
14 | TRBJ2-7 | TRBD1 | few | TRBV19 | CASSIGDRSYEQYF | TGTGCCAGTAGTATTGGGGACAGATCCTACGAGCAGTACTTC
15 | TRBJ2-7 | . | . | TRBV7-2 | CASSPPAGSSYEQYF | TGTGCCAGCAGCCCCCCGGCAGGGTCCTCCTACGAGCAGTACTTC
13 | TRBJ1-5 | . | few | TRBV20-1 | CSASRQYNQPQHF | TGCAGTGCTAGTAGACAGTACAATCAGCCCCAGCATTTT
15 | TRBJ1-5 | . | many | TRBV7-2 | CASSRGEASNQPQHF | TGTGCCAGCAGCCGTGGCGAAGCTAGCAATCAGCCCCAGCATTTT
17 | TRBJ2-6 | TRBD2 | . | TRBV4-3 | CASSQGLADSGANVLTF | TGCGCCAGCAGCCAAGGACTAGCGGACTCTGGGGCCAACGTCCTGACTTTC
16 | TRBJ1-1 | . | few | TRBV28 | CASSLSHGRLDTEAFF | TGTGCCAGCAGTTTATCGCATGGGAGGTTGGACACTGAAGCTTTCTTT
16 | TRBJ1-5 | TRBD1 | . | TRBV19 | CASSDRGLGINQPQHF | TGTGCCAGTAGTGACAGGGGATTAGGGATCAATCAGCCCCAGCATTTT
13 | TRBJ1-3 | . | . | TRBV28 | CASTTSEGNTIYF | TGTGCCAGCACCACCTCCGAGGGGAACACCATATATTTT
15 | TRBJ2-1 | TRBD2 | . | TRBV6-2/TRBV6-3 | CASSYAGGPDNEQFF | TGTGCCAGCAGTTACGCGGGAGGGCCCGACAATGAGCAGTTCTTC
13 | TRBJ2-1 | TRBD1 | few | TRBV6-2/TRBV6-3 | CAARQGAYNEQFF | TGTGCCGCCCGGCAGGGGGCCTACAATGAGCAGTTCTTC
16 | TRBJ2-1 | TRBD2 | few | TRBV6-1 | CASSEVSAGVGNEQFF | TGTGCCAGCAGTGAAGTGTCGGCGGGAGTGGGGAATGAGCAGTTCTTC
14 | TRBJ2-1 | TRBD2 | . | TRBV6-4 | CASRASGTLNEQFF | TGTGCCAGCAGGGCTAGCGGGACCCTCAATGAGCAGTTCTTC
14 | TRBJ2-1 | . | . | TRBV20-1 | CSALTGPTYNEQFF | TGCAGTGCTTTGACCGGGCCTACCTACAATGAGCAGTTCTTC
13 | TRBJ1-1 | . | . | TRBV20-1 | CSARGTPNTEAFF | TGCAGTGCTAGGGGGACACCGAACACTGAAGCTTTCTTT
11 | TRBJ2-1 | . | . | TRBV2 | CASSEAGEQFF | TGTGCCAGCAGTGAAGCTGGAGAGCAGTTCTTC
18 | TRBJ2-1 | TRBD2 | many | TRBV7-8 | CASSPPGLAGPSYNEQFF | TGTGCCAGCAGCCCACCGGGACTAGCGGGACCTTCCTACAATGAGCAGTTCTTC
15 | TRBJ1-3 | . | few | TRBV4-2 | CASSQEGGAGNTIYF | TGTGCCAGCAGCCAAGAAGGAGGGGCTGGAAACACCATATATTTT
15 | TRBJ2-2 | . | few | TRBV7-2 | CASSLGGQFGGELFF | TGTGCCAGCAGCTTAGGCGGCCAATTTGGGGGGGAGCTGTTTTTT
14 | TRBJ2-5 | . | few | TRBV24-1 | CATSDLRIGETQYF | TGTGCCACCAGTGATTTAAGGATCGGAGAGACCCAGTACTTC
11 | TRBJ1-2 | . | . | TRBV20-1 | CSGWVSYGYTF | TGCAGTGGATGGGTTAGCTATGGCTACACCTTC
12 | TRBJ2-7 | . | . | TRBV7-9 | CASSPPGYEQYF | TGTGCCAGCAGCCCTCCAGGCTACGAGCAGTACTTC